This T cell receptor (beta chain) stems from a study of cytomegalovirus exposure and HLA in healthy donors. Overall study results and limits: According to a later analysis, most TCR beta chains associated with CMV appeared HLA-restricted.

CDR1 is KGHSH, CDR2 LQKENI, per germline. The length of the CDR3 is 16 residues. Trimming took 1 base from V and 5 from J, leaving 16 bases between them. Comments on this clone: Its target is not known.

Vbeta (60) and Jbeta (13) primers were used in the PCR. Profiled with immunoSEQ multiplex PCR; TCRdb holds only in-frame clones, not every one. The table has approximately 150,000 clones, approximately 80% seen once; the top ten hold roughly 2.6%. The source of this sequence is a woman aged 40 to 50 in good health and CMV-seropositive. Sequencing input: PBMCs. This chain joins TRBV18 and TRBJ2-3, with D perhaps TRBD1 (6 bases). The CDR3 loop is CASSPRDTSRGDTQYF. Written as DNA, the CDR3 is TGTGCCAGCTCACCACGGGACACTTCCAGAGGAGATACGCAGTATTTT.